This record covers a single T cell receptor (beta chain). No antigen is known for it. This sample is part of a study of T cell responses to AZD1222 COVID-19 vaccine. Regarding the study as a whole: Repertoires were obtained solely post-peak T cell response. Clonal diversity may have been underestimated, and the donors were mostly white British, with more females than males.

V was trimmed by 7 bases and J by 2 bases, leaving 11 bases between them. This CDR3 is built from 13 residues. The germline V gene encodes CDR1 SNHLY and CDR2 FYNNEI. Sequencing used immunoSEQ multiplex PCR; TCRdb keeps in-frame clones, though not all of them. This table has nearly 110,000 clones, about 90% appearing once. The origin of this receptor is an adult in good health. The source was peripheral blood, collected on day 0 of AZD1222 vaccination. The rearrangement links TRBV2 to TRBJ1-2, with a tentative D call TRBD1 (5 bases). The CDR3 DNA reads as TGTGCCAGCAACCGACAGTCCAACTATGGCTACACCTTC. Residues: CASNRQSNYGYTF. The full variable domain, rest sourced from reference TRBV2 and TRBJ1-2, is EPEVTQTPSHQVTQMGQEVILRCVPISNHLYFYWYRQILGQKVEFLVSFYNNEISEKSEIFDDQFSVERPDGSNFTLKIRSTKLEDSAMYFCASNRQSNYGYTFGSGTRLTVV.